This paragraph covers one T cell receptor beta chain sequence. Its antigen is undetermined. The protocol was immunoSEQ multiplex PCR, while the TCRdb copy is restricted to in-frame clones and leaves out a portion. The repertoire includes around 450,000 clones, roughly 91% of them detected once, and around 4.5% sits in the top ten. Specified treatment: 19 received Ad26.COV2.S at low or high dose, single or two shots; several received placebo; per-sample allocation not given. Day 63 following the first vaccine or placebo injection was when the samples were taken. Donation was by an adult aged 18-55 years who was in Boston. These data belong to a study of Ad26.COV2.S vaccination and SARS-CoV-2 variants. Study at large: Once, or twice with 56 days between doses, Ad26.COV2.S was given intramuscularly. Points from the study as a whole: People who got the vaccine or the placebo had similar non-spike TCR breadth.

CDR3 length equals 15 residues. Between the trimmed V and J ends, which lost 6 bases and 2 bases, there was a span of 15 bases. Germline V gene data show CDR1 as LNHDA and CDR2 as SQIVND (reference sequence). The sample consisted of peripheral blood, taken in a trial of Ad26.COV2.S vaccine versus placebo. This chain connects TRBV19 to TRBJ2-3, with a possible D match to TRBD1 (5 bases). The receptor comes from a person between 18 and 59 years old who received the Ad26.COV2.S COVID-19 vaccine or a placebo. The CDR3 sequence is CASSPWGRATDTQYF. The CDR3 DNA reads TGTGCCAGTAGCCCTTGGGGCAGGGCCACAGATACGCAGTATTTT.